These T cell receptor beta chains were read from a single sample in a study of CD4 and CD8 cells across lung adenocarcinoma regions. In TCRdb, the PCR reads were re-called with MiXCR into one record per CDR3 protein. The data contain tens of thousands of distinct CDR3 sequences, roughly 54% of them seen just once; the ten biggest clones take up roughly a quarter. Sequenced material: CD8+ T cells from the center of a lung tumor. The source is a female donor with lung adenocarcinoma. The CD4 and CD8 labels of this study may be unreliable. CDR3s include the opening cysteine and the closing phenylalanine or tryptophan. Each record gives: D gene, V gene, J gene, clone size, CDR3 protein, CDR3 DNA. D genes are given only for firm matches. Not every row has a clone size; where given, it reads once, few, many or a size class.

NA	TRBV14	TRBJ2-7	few	CASSQTRLSSYEQYF	TGTGCCAGCAGCCAAACTAGATTGTCCTCCTACGAGCAGTACTTC
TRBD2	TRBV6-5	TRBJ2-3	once	CASSTRRTSGGRDTQYF	TGTGCCAGCAGTACTCGGCGGACTAGCGGGGGACGAGATACGCAGTATTTT
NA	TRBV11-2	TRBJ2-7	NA	CASSVVPGGSNTETQYF	TGTGCCAGCAGCGTGGTTCCTGGCGGCAGTAACACAGAGACGCAGTACTTC
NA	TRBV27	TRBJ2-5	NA	CASSLFYGMQETQYF	TGTGCCAGCAGTTTATTCTACGGGATGCAGGAGACCCAGTACTTC
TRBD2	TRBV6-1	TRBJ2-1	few	CASRSGTSVYNEQFF	TGTGCCAGCAGATCAGGGACTAGCGTATACAATGAGCAGTTCTTC
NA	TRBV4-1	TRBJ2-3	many	CASSQVAYTDTQYF	TGCGCCAGCAGCCAAGTTGCATACACAGATACGCAGTATTTT
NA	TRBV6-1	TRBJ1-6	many	CASSLGELSSYNSPLHF	TGTGCCAGCAGTCTGGGAGAGTTGAGCTCCTATAATTCACCCCTCCACTTT
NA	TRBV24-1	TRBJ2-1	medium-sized	CATRGRGTTYNEQFF	TGTGCCACCCGGGGGCGGGGAACTACCTACAATGAGCAGTTCTTC
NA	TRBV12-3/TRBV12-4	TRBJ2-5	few	CASSVGGAETQYF	TGTGCCAGCAGTGTTGGAGGGGCCGAGACCCAGTACTTC
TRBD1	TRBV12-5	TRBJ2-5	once	CASGSDRVIETQYF	TGTGCTAGTGGAAGCGACAGGGTGATCGAGACCCAGTACTTC
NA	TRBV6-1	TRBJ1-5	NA	CASSEFRDQPQHF	TGTGCCAGCAGTGAATTCAGGGACCAGCCCCAGCATTTT
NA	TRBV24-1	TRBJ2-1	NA	CATSDLKQGIKNEQFF	TGTGCCACCAGTGATTTGAAGCAGGGGATAAAGAATGAGCAGTTCTTC
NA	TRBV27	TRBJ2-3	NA	CASSSPQASSTYTQYF	TGTGCCAGCAGCTCTCCGCAGGCTAGCAGCACATATACGCAGTACTTT
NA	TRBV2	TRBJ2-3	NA	CASSVQGSTDTQYF	TGTGCCAGCAGTGTACAGGGTAGCACAGATACGCAGTATTTT
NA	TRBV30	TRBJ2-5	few	CARDFGGETQYF	TGTGCCCGTGATTTCGGAGGAGAGACCCAGTACTTC
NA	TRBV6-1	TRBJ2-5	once	CASSDGGRDQDTQYF	TGTGCCAGCAGTGATGGGGGGCGTGACCAAGATACCCAGTATTTC
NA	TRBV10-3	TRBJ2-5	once	CGTGEGGGGQETQYF	TGTGGCACGGGGGAGGGGGGCGGTGGCCAAGAGACGCAGTACTTC
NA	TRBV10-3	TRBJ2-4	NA	CAAKVGGEEEIQYF	TGTGCGGCCAAGGTGGGCGGAGAGGAAGAGATTCAGTACTTC
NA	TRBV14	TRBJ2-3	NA	CASSQNNADTQYF	TGTGCCAGCAGCCAGAACAACGCAGATACGCAGTATTTT
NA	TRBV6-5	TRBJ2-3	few	CASSYSGTSADTQYF	TGTGCCAGCAGTTACTCCGGGACCAGCGCAGATACGCAGTATTTT
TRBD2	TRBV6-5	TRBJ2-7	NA	CASSLAGGPGYEQYF	TGTGCCAGCAGTTTAGCGGGAGGGCCAGGGTACGAGCAGTACTTC
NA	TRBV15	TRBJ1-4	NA	CATSREGRVNEKLFF	TGTGCCACCAGCAGAGAGGGCAGGGTTAATGAAAAACTGTTTTTT
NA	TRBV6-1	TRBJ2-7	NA	CASSGARLGEQYF	TGTGCCAGCAGTGGAGCCCGACTGGGCGAGCAGTACTTC
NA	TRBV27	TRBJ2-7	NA	CARGLRAEDTQYF	TGTGCCAGGGGGCTGCGAGCCGAAGATACGCAGTACTTC
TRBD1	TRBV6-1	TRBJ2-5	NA	CASSVTGIQTQYF	TGTGCCAGCAGCGTGACAGGGATCCAGACCCAGTACTTC
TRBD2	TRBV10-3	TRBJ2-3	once	CAFRGPGTSGRETQYF	TGTGCCTTCAGGGGGCCTGGGACTAGCGGGCGGGAGACGCAGTATTTC
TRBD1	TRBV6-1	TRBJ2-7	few	CASSRDRTPYEQYF	TGTGCCAGCAGCCGGGACAGGACCCCCTACGAGCAGTACTTC
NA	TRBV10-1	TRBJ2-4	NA	CARGQRAKNTQYF	TGCGCCAGGGGTCAAAGGGCCAAAAACACGCAGTACTTC
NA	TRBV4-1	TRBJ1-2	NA	CASSPFLSNYGYTF	TGCGCCAGCAGCCCCTTCCTTAGTAACTATGGCTACACCTTC
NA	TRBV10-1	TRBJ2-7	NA	CAGSGGGAADTQYF	TGCGCGGGCAGTGGGGGCGGGGCTGCAGATACGCAGTACTTC
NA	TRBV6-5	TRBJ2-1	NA	CASSSGPGTGEQFF	TGTGCCAGCAGTTCTGGACCGGGTACGGGTGAGCAGTTCTTC
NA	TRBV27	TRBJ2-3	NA	CASRSQRELTDTQYF	TGTGCCAGCAGGTCCCAACGGGAACTCACAGATACGCAGTATTTT